Following are 12 T cell receptor beta chains from one sample sequenced in a study of cytomegalovirus exposure and HLA in healthy donors. It was with 60 Vbeta and 13 Jbeta primers that the PCR ran. Here immunoSEQ multiplex PCR was the method, and the copy in TCRdb shows in-frame clones only, minus some. Here the sample spans 180,000 or so clones, 75% to 90% being singletons. The sample taken for sequencing was PBMCs. The receptors originated from a woman under 40 in good health and CMV-seronegative.

The chain recombines TRBV2 with TRBJ2-5; 10 bases map to TRBD1. CDR3 length equals 13 residues. V lost 8 bases and J lost 5; bases outside the gene matches: 5. The V gene's germline CDR1 is SNHLY and CDR2 FYNNEI. The CDR3 protein is CASRDRGGETQYF. CDR3 in DNA: TGTGCCAGCCGGGACAGGGGTGGCGAGACCCAGTACTTC.

Comments on this clone: A junction end diverges from the germline sequence, so it may reflect a read error. This chain connects TRBV29-1 to TRBJ1-2, with D perhaps matching TRBD1 (5 bases). CDR1 and CDR2 (germline): SQVTM, ANQGSEA. CDR3 size: 14 residues. The CDR3 sequence is CSVVPLRGSYGHTF. The CDR3 nucleotides are TGCAGCGTTGTCCCCCTCCGGGGGAGCTATGGCCACACCTTC. Based on the CDR3 plus reference TRBV29-1 and TRBJ1-2, the full variable domain is SAVISQKPSRDICQRGTSLTIQCQVDSQVTMMFWYRQQPGQSLTLIATANQGSEATYESGFVIDKFPISRPNLTFSTLTVSNMSPEDSSIYLCSVVPLRGSYGHTFGSGTRLTVV.

V usage is TRBV5-4 and J usage is TRBJ1-2; 8 bases line up with TRBD1. Germline-derived CDR1 and CDR2 are SGHNT and YYREEE (reference sequence). V lost 4 bases, J lost 7 bases, and 6 bases stayed unmatched. The CDR3 sequence is 13 residues long. CDR3 loop: CASSQRTGSGYTF. The CDR3 region has the DNA TGTGCCAGCAGCCAACGGACAGGGTCTGGCTACACCTTC.

This clone occurred once. The CDR3 protein is CASSLRVLGAGGQDTQYF. DNA for the CDR3: TGTGCCAGTAGCTTGCGCGTCCTAGGAGCGGGGGGGCAAGATACGCAGTATTTT. This chain uses TRBV19 with TRBJ2-3; 10 nucleotides match TRBD2. This CDR3 comprises 18 residues. Germline V gene lookup returns CDR1 LNHDA and CDR2 SQIVND (reference sequence). The junction had 17 bases not matched to a gene; V was cut back by 6 bases and J by 5 bases.

The gene calls are TRBV29-1 and TRBJ2-7; D unresolved. Germline V gives CDR1 SQVTM, CDR2 ANQGSEA. The CDR3 is 11 residues long. V shed 7 bases and J shed 3 bases, with 10 bases lying between them. CDR3 DNA: TGCAGCGCCTTACTAAACTACGAGCAGTACTTC. Its translation is CSALLNYEQYF.

The chain links TRBV7-8 to TRBJ2-1; 7 nucleotides line up with TRBD1. V lost 5 bases to trimming and J lost 5 bases; unmatched junction nucleotides: 9. The germline gives CDR1 SGHVS, CDR2 FQNEAQ. The CDR3 covers 15 residues. The CDR3, as DNA: TGTGCCAGCAGCACCCGACAGGGTCGGAACAATGAGCAGTTCTTC. Translating gives CASSTRQGRNNEQFF.

This chain uses TRBV5-1 with TRBJ1-1; D uncertain. V dropped 0 bases and J dropped 4 bases, with 13 bases sitting between them. Germline loops: CDR1 SGHRS, CDR2 YFSETQ. The CDR3 is made up of 15 amino acids. CDR3 sequence: CASSLVGLGGTEAFF. The CDR3 region has the DNA TGCGCCAGCAGCTTGGTAGGGCTAGGAGGCACTGAAGCTTTCTTT.

The chain employs TRBV18 and TRBJ2-7; TRBD1 is a possible D gene (5 bases). The CDR3 loop spans 13 amino acids. Looked up from germline, CDR1 is KGHSH and CDR2 is LQKENI. Trimming shortened V by 5 bases and J by 3 bases, and 11 bases separated the two germline ends. In DNA form, the CDR3 reads TGTGCCAGCTCAACGTCTCAGGGCTACGAGCAGTACTTC. Residues: CASSTSQGYEQYF.

This rearrangement joins TRBV6-5 to TRBJ2-7, with D unresolved. This CDR3 is 12 amino acids long. Germline assignment: CDR1 MNHEY and CDR2 SVGAGI. V was trimmed by 8 bases and J by 5 bases, leaving 13 bases between them. The CDR3 DNA is TGTGCCAGCTCCACCGGGTGGAACGAGCAGTACTTC. Protein product: CASSTGWNEQYF.

Here the CDR3 DNA reads TGTGCCAGCAGTGAAGACTCGAGCTCTGGAAACACCATATATTTT. This encodes CASSEDSSSGNTIYF. This rearrangement joins TRBV6-1 to TRBJ1-3; no definite D call. Germline CDR1 MNHNS, CDR2 SASEGT. This CDR3 is built from 15 residues. The germline V and J ends were trimmed by 1 base and 0 bases, with 7 bases remaining between them.

This chain uses TRBV4-1 with TRBJ2-3; the D gene is possibly TRBD2 (5 bases). From germline, CDR1 is MGHRA and CDR2 YSYEKL. V was pared by 3 bases and J by 1 base, with 14 bases between. The CDR3 covers 16 residues. The DNA of the CDR3 is TGCGCCAGCAGCCAGAGAGCGGAGAGACGCACAGATACGCAGTATTTT. This encodes CASSQRAERRTDTQYF.

The chain links TRBV25-1 to TRBJ2-5; D is perhaps TRBD2 (6 bases). The CDR3 extends over 15 amino acids. From germline, CDR1 is MGHDK and CDR2 SYGVNS. Trimming shortened V by 0 bases and J by 4 bases, and 12 bases separated the two germline ends. In nucleotides, the CDR3 is TGTGCCAGCAGTGAATACTGGGGGGTTGGAGAGACCCAGTACTTC. Amino acid sequence: CASSEYWGVGETQYF.